This TCR beta chain emerged from a study of cytomegalovirus exposure and HLA in healthy donors. Overall study context: Roughly 80 million unique TCRs from HLA-typed donors were held in an early data release. Study-wide results and caveats: What a later analysis showed was that several of the most significant clusters appeared linked to common viral pathogens.

Concerning this clone itself: Its target is not known.

13 Jbeta primers and 60 Vbeta primers were used for the PCR. The protocol was immunoSEQ multiplex PCR, while the TCRdb copy is restricted to in-frame clones and leaves out a portion. The table has some 150,000 clones, 75% to 85% seen once. V shed 1 base, J shed 2 bases, and the junction held 2 bases outside the gene matches. The CDR3 totals 15 residues. Germline V gene lookup returns CDR1 MNHNS and CDR2 SASEGT. The V and J genes are TRBV6-1 and TRBJ1-5, with 7 bases matching TRBD1. This clonotype originated in a human donor in good health. Sequenced sample: PBMCs. The CDR3 sequence is CASSEVTGGNQPQHF. CDR3 coding DNA: TGTGCCAGCAGTGAAGTCACAGGGGGCAATCAGCCCCAGCATTTT.